Following are 19 T cell receptor beta chains from one sample sequenced in a study of response to subunit inactivated influenza vaccine. One entry per CDR3 protein results from TCRdb running MiXCR on the RT-PCR reads. The sample lists around 520,000 distinct CDR3 sequences, over 9.5% occurring once. Source: PBMCs from blood, taken on the day of vaccination. The source is a man aged 45-65 years who received an inactivated influenza vaccine.

The chain has TRBV9 and TRBJ2-7; D may be TRBD1 (6 bases). The length of the CDR3 is 14 residues. Germline values: CDR1 SGDLS, CDR2 YYNGEE. The germline V and J ends were trimmed by 4 bases and 3 bases, with 14 bases remaining between them. CDR3 in amino acids: CASSKGDLYYEQYF. The CDR3 DNA reads as TGTGCCAGCAGCAAGGGGGACCTATACTACGAGCAGTACTTC.

This clonotype turned up a few times. This chain uses TRBV28 with TRBJ2-2; D not resolved. The ends were cut back, 3 bases at V and 5 bases at J, with 13 bases in the middle. Germline V gives CDR1 MDHEN, CDR2 SYDVKM. The CDR3 consists of 15 residues. DNA of the CDR3: TGTGCCAGCAGTTTTATTAAGGGCCGGACCGGGGAGCTGTTTTTT. The encoded protein is CASSFIKGRTGELFF.

This clonotype was seen a few times. V is TRBV20-1 and J is TRBJ2-5, with no clear D. Looked up from germline, CDR1 is DFQATT and CDR2 is SNEGSKA (reference sequence). This CDR3 has 14 amino acids. Trimming pared 0 bases from V and 2 bases from J, leaving 10 bases between. In DNA form, the CDR3 reads TGCAGTGCTAGAGATACGGGCCTTCAAGAGACCCAGTACTTC. This translates into CSARDTGLQETQYF.

This clonotype was observed a handful of times. This chain links TRBV5-1 with TRBJ2-7; 9 bases match TRBD1. Germline V gene sequence: CDR1 SGHRS, CDR2 YFSETQ. V was pared by 0 bases and J by 5 bases, with 15 bases of the junction left unmatched. The CDR3 contains 18 residues. Here the CDR3 reads CASSLAGGPGQGIDEQYF. CDR3 DNA: TGCGCCAGCAGCTTGGCAGGGGGGCCGGGACAGGGAATCGACGAGCAGTACTTC.

This clonotype was seen more than once but under ten times. The chain carries TRBV12-3 or TRBV12-4 and TRBJ2-5; 10 nucleotides agree with TRBD2. CDR3 length equals 15 residues. J was trimmed by 2 bases and V by 3 bases; bases with no gene match: 3. The chain's CDR3 is CASSFERGGQETQYF. The CDR3 DNA follows: TGTGCCAGCAGTTTTGAGCGGGGGGGACAAGAGACCCAGTACTTC.

This sequence joins TRBV11-2 and TRBJ2-3; D is perhaps TRBD1 (6 bases). Germline assignment: CDR1 SGHAT and CDR2 FQNNGV. This CDR3 has 14 amino acids. Trimming cost V 6 bases and J 0 bases, with 10 bases left between them. The CDR3 spells CASRRQDSTDTQYF. The CDR3 region has the DNA TGTGCCAGCAGACGACAGGATAGCACAGATACGCAGTATTTT. The whole variable domain, filled in from reference TRBV11-2 and TRBJ2-3, reads EAGVAQSPRYKIIEKRQSVAFWCNPISGHATLYWYQQILGQGPKLLIQFQNNGVVDDSQLPKDRFSAERLKGVDSTLKIQPAKLEDSAVYLCASRRQDSTDTQYFGPGTRLTVL.

This clonotype was observed a few times. This chain links TRBV27 with TRBJ2-1, with D unresolved. Germline-derived CDR1 and CDR2 are MNHEY and SMNVEV (reference sequence). The CDR3 is 15 residues long. V lost 4 bases to trimming and J lost 4 bases, with 14 bases between them. The chain's CDR3 is CASSYWSEPYNEQFF. The CDR3 nucleotides are TGTGCCAGCAGTTATTGGTCGGAGCCGTACAATGAGCAGTTCTTC.

This clonotype was seen a few times. The V gene is TRBV15, the J gene TRBJ2-7; TRBD1 might be the D (6 bases). CDR1 and CDR2 from the germline V gene are LNHNV and YYDKDF (reference sequence). Deletions cut 6 bases from V and 2 bases from J, with 11 bases between. This CDR3 contains 13 residues. CDR3 loop: CATRSGDTYEQYF. The DNA for the CDR3 is TGTGCCACCAGGTCCGGGGACACCTACGAGCAGTACTTC.

The table lists this clonotype with many counts. The V gene is TRBV12-3 or TRBV12-4, the J gene TRBJ2-2; 11 bases line up with TRBD1. V lost 6 bases and J lost 6; bases outside the gene matches: 3. The CDR3 loop spans 14 amino acids. CDR3: CASSPGQGAGELFF. The CDR3, as DNA: TGTGCCAGCAGCCCGGGACAGGGGGCCGGGGAGCTGTTTTTT.

This clonotype showed up many times. The V gene is TRBV12-3 or TRBV12-4, the J gene TRBJ2-3; no clear D. Trimming shortened V by 5 bases and J by 4 bases, and 7 bases separated the two germline ends. The CDR3 runs 12 residues. The DNA for the CDR3 is TGTGCCAGCAGTAACCGGCCAGATACGCAGTATTTT. This encodes CASSNRPDTQYF.

This chain joins TRBV28 and TRBJ2-2; 10 bases align to TRBD1. Unmatched junction bases numbered 5, after V lost 6 bases and J lost 7 bases. The germline V gene encodes CDR1 MDHEN and CDR2 SYDVKM. CDR3 length equals 14 residues. DNA for the CDR3: TGTGCCAGCAGGACAGGGGGCAGGGGCGGGGAGCTGTTTTTT. Translating it yields CASRTGGRGGELFF.

In this sample, this clonotype turned up a few times. V usage is TRBV11-2 and J usage is TRBJ2-1; TRBD2 aligns across 8 bases. Germline V gene lookup returns CDR1 SGHAT and CDR2 FQNNGV. CDR3 size: 16 residues. The trim removed 3 bases at V and 3 bases at J, leaving 7 bases unmatched. This chain's CDR3 is CASSFGSGNSYNEQFF. The DNA of the CDR3 is TGTGCCAGCAGCTTTGGTAGCGGGAACAGCTACAATGAGCAGTTCTTC.

As concerns this clonotype: One end of the junction varies from germline; a read error may be responsible. V gene TRBV4-2 combines with J gene TRBJ2-1; TRBD1 might be the D (7 bases). The CDR3 runs to 15 residues. From germline, CDR1 is LGHNA and CDR2 YNFKEQ. CDR3 bases: TGTGCCAGCAGCCAAGATGGGCAGGGGGGCAATGAGCACTTCTTC. This translates into CASSQDGQGGNEHFF.

The V and J genes are TRBV4-3 and TRBJ2-3; D unresolved. V lost 3 bases, J lost 6 bases, and 10 bases lay in between. The CDR3 covers 13 residues. CDR1 LGHNA and CDR2 YSLEER come from the germline V gene. CDR3 residues: CASSHIMADTQYF. The CDR3 DNA reads TGCGCCAGCAGCCATATAATGGCCGATACGCAGTATTTT.

The chain employs TRBV4-2 and TRBJ2-7, with 7 bases identical to TRBD1. V shed 2 bases and J 1 base; nucleotides not matched to a gene: 8. CDR3 length equals 16 residues. Germline loops: CDR1 LGHNA, CDR2 YNFKEQ. The CDR3 DNA reads as TGTGCCAGCAGCCAAATAGGGGGCAGTGGGTCCTACGAGCAGTACTTC. Its protein product is CASSQIGGSGSYEQYF.

This clonotype was counted only a few times. Written as DNA, the CDR3 is TGTGCCAGCAGCTTAGTACGACTAGCGGGGGCCTCCACCGGGGAGCTGTTTTTT. The encoded protein is CASSLVRLAGASTGELFF. The chain is built from TRBV11-2 and TRBJ2-2, with TRBD2 identical over 12 bases. The CDR3 covers 18 residues. Trimming at V came to 1 base and at J to 4 bases, leaving 7 bases not matched to a gene. From germline, CDR1 is SGHAT and CDR2 FQNNGV.

Many counts were recorded for this clonotype. The chain carries TRBV7-2 and TRBJ1-4; D is uncertain. Trimming cost V 5 bases and J 8 bases, with 18 bases left between them. The CDR3 is made up of 15 amino acids. Germline V gene sequence: CDR1 SGHTA, CDR2 FQGNSA. CDR3 loop: CASSLSGAGGEKLFF. The CDR3 nucleotides are TGTGCCAGCAGCCTCTCAGGCGCGGGAGGCGAAAAACTGTTTTTT.

This clonotype was observed a handful of times. The V call is TRBV12-3 or TRBV12-4, the J call TRBJ2-5, with 7 bases that match TRBD1. This CDR3 spans 14 amino acids. After removal of 6 bases from V and 4 bases from J, the junction contained 8 bases not matched to a gene. The CDR3 DNA is TGTGCCAGCAGGTTGACAGGGACCGGAGAGACCCAGTACTTC. Residues: CASRLTGTGETQYF.

The chain carries TRBV5-1 and TRBJ2-7, with D tentatively TRBD1 or TRBD2 (5 bases each). With 4 bases removed from V and 4 bases from J, the gap between germline ends came to 18 bases. CDR1 and CDR2 (germline): SGHRS, YFSETQ. This CDR3 has 15 residues. CDR3: CASSLGWGLEYEQYF. The CDR3 DNA follows: TGCGCCAGCAGCCTCGGCTGGGGGTTAGAATACGAGCAGTACTTC.